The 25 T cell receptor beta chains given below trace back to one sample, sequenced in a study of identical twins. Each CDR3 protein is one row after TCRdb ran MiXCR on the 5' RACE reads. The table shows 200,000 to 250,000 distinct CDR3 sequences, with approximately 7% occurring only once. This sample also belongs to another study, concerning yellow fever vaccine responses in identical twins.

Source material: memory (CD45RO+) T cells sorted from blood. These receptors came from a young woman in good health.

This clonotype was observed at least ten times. This chain's CDR3 is CASSRGGAVQFF. In DNA form, the CDR3 reads TGTGCCAGCAGCCGGGGGGGGGCGGTGCAGTTCTTC. The chain recombines TRBV7-2 with TRBJ2-1; 8 bases match TRBD2. The trim removed 5 bases at V and 12 bases at J, leaving 6 bases unmatched. Germline V lookup: CDR1 SGHTA, CDR2 FQGNSA. CDR3 length: 12 amino acids.

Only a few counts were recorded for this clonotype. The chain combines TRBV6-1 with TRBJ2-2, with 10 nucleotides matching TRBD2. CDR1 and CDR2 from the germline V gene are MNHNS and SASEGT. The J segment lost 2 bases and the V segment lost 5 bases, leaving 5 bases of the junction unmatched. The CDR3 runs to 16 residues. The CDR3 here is CASSRAGGANTGELFF. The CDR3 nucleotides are TGTGCCAGCAGTAGAGCGGGGGGGGCTAACACCGGGGAGCTGTTTTTT.

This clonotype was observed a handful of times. CDR3 loop: CASSGPTGTAFF. As DNA, the CDR3 is TGTGCCAGCAGTGGTCCGACAGGTACAGCTTTCTTT. V gene TRBV28 combines with J gene TRBJ1-1; D might be TRBD1 (6 bases). Germline assignment: CDR1 MDHEN and CDR2 SYDVKM. CDR3 length: 12 residues. The V gene lost 5 bases and the J gene lost 10 bases, with 14 bases spanning the gap.

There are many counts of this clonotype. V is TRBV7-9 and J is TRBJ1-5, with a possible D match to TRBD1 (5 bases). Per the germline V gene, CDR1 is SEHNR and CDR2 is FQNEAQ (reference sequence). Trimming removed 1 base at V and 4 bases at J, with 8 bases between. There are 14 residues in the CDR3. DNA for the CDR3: TGTGCCAGCAGCTTAGGAGGGGATAATCAGCCCCAGCATTTT. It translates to CASSLGGDNQPQHF.

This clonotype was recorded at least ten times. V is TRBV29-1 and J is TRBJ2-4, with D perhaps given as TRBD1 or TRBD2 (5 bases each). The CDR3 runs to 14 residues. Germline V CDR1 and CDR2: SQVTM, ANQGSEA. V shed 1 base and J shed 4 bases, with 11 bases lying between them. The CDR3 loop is CSVEGGQGKNIQYF. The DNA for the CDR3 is TGCAGCGTTGAAGGAGGGCAGGGAAAAAACATTCAGTACTTC.

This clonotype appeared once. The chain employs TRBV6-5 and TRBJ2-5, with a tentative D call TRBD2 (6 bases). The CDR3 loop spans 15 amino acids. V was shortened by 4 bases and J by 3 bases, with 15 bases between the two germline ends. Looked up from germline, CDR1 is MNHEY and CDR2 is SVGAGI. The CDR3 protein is CASSWPGTPKETQYF. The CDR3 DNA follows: TGTGCCAGCAGTTGGCCCGGGACTCCTAAAGAGACCCAGTACTTC.

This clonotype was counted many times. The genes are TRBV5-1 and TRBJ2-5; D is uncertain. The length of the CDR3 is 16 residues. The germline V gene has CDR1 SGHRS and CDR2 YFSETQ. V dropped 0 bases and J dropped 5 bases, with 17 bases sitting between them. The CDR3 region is CASSLGGLSSVETQYF. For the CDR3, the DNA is TGCGCCAGCAGCTTGGGGGGTCTTTCGTCGGTGGAGACCCAGTACTTC.

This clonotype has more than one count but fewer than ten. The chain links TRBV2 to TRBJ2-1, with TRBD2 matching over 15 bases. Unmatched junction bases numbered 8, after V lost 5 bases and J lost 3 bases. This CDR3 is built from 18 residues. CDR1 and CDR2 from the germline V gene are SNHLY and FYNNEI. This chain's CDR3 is CASSRTSGGAIFYNEQFF. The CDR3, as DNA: TGTGCCAGCAGTCGGACTAGCGGGGGGGCCATCTTCTACAATGAGCAGTTCTTC. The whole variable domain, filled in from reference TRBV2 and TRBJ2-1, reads EPEVTQTPSHQVTQMGQEVILRCVPISNHLYFYWYRQILGQKVEFLVSFYNNEISEKSEIFDDQFSVERPDGSNFTLKIRSTKLEDSAMYFCASSRTSGGAIFYNEQFFGPGTRLTVL.

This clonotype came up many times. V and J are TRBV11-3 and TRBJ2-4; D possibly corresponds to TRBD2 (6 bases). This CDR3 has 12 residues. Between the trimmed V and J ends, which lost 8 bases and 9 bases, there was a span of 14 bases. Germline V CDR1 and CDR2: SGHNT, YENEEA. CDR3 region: CASCWDSGIQYF. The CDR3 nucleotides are TGTGCCAGCTGCTGGGACTCTGGCATTCAGTACTTC.

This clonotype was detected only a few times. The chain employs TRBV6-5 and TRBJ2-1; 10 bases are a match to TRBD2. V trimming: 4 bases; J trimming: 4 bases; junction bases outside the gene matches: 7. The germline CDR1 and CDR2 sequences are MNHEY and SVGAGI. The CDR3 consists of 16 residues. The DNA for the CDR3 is TGTGCCAGCAGTTCCTGGACTAGCGGTCATTACAATGAGCAGTTCTTC. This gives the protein CASSSWTSGHYNEQFF.

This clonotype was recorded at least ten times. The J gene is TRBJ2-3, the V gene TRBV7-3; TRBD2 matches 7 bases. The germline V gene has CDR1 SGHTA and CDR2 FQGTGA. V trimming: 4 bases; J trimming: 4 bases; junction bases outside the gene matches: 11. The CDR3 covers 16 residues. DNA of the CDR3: TGTGCCAGCAGCTATGGTGGGAGCGGGACTGCAGATACGCAGTATTTT. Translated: CASSYGGSGTADTQYF.

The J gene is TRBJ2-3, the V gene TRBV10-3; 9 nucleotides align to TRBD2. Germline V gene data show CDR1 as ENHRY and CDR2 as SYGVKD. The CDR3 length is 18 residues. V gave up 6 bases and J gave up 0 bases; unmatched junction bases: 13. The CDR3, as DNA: TGTGCCATCAGAAATAGCGGGGGCCGGATTTCTAGCACAGATACGCAGTATTTT. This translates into CAIRNSGGRISSTDTQYF.

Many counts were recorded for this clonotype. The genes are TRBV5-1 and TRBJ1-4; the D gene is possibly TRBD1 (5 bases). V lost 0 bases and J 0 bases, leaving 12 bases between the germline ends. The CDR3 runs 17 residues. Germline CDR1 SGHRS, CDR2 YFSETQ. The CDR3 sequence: CASSLGQTLATNEKLFF. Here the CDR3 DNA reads TGCGCCAGCAGCTTGGGACAGACACTTGCAACTAATGAAAAACTGTTTTTT.

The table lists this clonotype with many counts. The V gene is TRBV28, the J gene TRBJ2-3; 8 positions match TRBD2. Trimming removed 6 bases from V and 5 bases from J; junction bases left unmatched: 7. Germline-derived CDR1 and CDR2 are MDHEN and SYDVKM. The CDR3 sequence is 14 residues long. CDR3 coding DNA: TGTGCCAGCAGGCAGCGGGGGCCAAGAGATACGCAGTATTTT. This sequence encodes CASRQRGPRDTQYF. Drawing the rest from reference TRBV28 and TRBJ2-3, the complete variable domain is DVKVTQSSRYLVKRTGEKVFLECVQDMDHENMFWYRQDPGLGLRLIYFSYDVKMKEKGDIPEGYSVSREKKERFSLILESASTNQTSMYLCASRQRGPRDTQYFGPGTRLTVL.

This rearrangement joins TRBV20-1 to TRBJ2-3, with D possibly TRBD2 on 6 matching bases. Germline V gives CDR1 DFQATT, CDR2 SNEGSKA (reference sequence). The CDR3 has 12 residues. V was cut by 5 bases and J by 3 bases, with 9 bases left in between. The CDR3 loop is CSALGLTDTQYF. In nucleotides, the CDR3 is TGCAGTGCTCTCGGACTAACAGATACGCAGTATTTT.

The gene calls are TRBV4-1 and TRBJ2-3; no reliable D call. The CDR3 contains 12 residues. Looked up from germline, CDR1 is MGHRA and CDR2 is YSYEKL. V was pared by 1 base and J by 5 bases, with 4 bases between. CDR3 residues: CASSQAIDTQYF. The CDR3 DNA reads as TGCGCCAGCAGCCAAGCGATAGATACGCAGTATTTT.

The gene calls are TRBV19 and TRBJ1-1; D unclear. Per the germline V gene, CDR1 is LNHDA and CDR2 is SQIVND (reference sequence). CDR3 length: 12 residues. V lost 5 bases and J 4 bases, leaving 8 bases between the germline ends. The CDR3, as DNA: TGTGCCAGTAGTGTCGATCGCACTGAAGCTTTCTTT. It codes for CASSVDRTEAFF.

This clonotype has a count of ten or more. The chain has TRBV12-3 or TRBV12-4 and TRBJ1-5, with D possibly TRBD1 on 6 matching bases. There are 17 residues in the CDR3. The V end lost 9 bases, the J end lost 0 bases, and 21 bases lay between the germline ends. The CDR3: CARRRDIAFYSNQPQHF. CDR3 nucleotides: TGTGCCAGACGCCGGGACATAGCCTTTTATAGCAATCAGCCCCAGCATTTT.

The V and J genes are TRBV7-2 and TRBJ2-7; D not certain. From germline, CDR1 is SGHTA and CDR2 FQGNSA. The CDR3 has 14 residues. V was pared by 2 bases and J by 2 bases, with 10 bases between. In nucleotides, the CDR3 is TGTGCCAGCAGCTTAAAGGTCGGAACCTACGAGCAGTACTTC. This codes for CASSLKVGTYEQYF.

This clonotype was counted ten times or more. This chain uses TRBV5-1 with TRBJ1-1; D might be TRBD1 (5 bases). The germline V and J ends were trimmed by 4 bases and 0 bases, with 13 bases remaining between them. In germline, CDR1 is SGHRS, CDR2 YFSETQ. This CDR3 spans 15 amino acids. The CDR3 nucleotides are TGCGCCAGCAGCCCCGGGACGTCATTGAACACTGAAGCTTTCTTT. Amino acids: CASSPGTSLNTEAFF. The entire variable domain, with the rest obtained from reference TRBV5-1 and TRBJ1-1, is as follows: KAGVTQTPRYLIKTRGQQVTLSCSPISGHRSVSWYQQTPGQGLQFLFEYFSETQRNKGNFPGRFSGRQFSNSRSEMNVSTLELGDSALYLCASSPGTSLNTEAFFGQGTRLTVV.

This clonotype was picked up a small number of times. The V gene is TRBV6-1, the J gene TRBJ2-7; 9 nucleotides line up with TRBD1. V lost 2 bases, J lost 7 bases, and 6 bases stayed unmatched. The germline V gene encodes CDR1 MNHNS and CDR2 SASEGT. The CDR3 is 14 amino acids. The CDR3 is CASSERQGGFEQYV. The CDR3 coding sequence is TGTGCCAGCAGTGAACGACAGGGGGGGTTTGAGCAGTACGTC.

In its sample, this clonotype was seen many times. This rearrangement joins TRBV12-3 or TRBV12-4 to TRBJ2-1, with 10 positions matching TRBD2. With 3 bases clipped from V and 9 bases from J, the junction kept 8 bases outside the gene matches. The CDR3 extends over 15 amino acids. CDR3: CASSFGLAGAREQFF. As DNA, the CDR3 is TGTGCCAGCAGTTTTGGGCTAGCGGGAGCCCGTGAGCAGTTCTTC.

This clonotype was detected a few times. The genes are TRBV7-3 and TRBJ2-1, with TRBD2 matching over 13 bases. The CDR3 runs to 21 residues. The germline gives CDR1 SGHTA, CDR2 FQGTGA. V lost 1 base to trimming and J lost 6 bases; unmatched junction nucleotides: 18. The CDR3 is CASSLNVGGLAGFLSPNEQFF. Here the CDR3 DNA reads TGTGCCAGCAGCTTAAATGTAGGGGGACTAGCGGGGTTTCTATCACCCAATGAGCAGTTCTTC.

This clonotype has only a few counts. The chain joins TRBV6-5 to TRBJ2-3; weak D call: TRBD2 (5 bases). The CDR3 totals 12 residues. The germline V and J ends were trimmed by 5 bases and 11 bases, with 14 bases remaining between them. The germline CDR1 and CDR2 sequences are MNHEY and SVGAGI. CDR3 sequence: CASSSTPDWQYF. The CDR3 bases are TGTGCCAGCAGTAGTACCCCGGACTGGCAGTATTTT.

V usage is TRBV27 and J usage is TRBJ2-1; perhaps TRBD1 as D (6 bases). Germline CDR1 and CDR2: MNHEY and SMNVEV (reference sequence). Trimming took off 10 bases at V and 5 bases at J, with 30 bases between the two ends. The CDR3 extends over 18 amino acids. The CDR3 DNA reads TGTGCCACCGCAGGGGCAGGGGAAAGGAGGACCAAGAACAATGAGCAGTTCTTC. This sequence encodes CATAGAGERRTKNNEQFF.